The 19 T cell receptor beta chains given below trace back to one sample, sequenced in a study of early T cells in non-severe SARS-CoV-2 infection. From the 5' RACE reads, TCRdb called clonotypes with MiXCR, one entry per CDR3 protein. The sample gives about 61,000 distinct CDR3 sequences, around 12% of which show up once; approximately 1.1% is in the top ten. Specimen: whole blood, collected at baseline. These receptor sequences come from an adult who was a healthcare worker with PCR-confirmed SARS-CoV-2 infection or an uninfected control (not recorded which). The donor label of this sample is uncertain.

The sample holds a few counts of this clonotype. CDR3 in amino acids: CASSIVARMETQYF. The CDR3 nucleotides read TGTGCCAGTAGTATAGTAGCTAGAATGGAGACCCAGTACTTC. This sequence joins TRBV19 and TRBJ2-5, with D uncertain. The CDR3 has 14 residues. Trimming removed 1 base from V and 5 bases from J, with 11 bases in between. Germline lookup yields CDR1 LNHDA and CDR2 SQIVND (reference sequence).

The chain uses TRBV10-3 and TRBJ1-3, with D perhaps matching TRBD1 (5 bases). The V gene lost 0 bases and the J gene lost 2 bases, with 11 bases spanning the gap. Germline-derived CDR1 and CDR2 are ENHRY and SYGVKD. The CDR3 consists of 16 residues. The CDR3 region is CAISESQRTPGNTIYF. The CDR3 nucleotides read TGTGCCATCAGTGAGTCCCAAAGGACACCTGGAAACACCATATATTTT.

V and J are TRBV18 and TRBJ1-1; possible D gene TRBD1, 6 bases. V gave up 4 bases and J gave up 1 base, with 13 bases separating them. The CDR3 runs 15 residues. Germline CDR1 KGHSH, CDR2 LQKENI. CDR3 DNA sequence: TGTGCCAGCTCACTGAAGACAGGATCGAACACTGAAGCTTTCTTT. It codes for CASSLKTGSNTEAFF.

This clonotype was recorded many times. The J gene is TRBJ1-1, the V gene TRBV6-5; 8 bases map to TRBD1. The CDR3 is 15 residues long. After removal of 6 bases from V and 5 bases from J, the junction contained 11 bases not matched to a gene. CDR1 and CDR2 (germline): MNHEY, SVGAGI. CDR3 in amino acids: CASRSGGTGGTEAFF. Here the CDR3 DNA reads TGTGCCAGCAGATCCGGCGGGACAGGCGGAACTGAAGCTTTCTTT.

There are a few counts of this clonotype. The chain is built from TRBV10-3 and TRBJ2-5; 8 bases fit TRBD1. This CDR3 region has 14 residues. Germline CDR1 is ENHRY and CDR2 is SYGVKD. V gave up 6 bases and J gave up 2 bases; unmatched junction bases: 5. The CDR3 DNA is TGTGCCATCAGCGGGACAGGCAGACAAGAGACCCAGTACTTC. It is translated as CAISGTGRQETQYF.

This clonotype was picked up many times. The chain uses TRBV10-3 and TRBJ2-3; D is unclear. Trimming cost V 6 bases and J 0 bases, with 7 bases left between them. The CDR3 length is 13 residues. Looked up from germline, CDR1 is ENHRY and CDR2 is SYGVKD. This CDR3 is CAIRAASTDTQYF. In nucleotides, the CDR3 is TGTGCCATCAGGGCGGCCAGCACAGATACGCAGTATTTT.

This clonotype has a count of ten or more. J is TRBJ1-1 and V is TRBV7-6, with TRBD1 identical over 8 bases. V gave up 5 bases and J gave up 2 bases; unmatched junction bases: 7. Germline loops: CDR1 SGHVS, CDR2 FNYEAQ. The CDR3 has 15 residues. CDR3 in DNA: TGTGCCAGCAGCGTTCAGACAGGGGCTAACACTGAAGCTTTCTTT. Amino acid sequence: CASSVQTGANTEAFF.

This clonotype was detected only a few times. CDR3 in DNA: TGTGCCAGCAGCGGTCCGATTCTGGCCACAGATACGCAGTATTTT. It encodes CASSGPILATDTQYF. The V and J genes are TRBV9 and TRBJ2-3; D is uncertain. Germline V gene lookup returns CDR1 SGDLS and CDR2 YYNGEE. V lost 3 bases and J lost 2, with 13 bases in between. The CDR3 has 15 amino acids.

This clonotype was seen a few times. CDR3 residues: CASSVDRGLINIQYF. The CDR3 DNA reads TGTGCCAGCAGTGTAGACAGGGGGCTTATAAACATTCAGTACTTC. The rearrangement uses TRBV2 and TRBJ2-4; 10 positions match TRBD1. The germline V gene encodes CDR1 SNHLY and CDR2 FYNNEI. Losses at the gene ends were 4 bases for V and 6 bases for J; bases not matched to a gene: 6. The CDR3 covers 15 residues.

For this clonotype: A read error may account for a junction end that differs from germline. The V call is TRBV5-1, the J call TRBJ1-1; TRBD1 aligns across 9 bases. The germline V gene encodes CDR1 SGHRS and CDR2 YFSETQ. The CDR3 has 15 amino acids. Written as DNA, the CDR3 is TGCGTCAGCAGCTTGGACGGGACAGGGAAGCCGGGAGCTTTCTTT. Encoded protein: CVSSLDGTGKPGAFF.

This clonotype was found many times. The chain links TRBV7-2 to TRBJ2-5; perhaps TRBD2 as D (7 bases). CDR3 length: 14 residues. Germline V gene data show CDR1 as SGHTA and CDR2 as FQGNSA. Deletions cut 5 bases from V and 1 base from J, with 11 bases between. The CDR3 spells CASSIGGGQETQYF. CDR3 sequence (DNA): TGTGCCAGCAGCATAGGGGGGGGCCAAGAGACCCAGTACTTC.

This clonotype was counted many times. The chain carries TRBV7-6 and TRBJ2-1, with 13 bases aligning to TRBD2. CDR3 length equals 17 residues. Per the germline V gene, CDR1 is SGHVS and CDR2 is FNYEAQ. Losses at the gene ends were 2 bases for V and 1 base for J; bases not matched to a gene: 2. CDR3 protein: CASSLRLAGGSYNEQFF. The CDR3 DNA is TGTGCCAGCAGCTTAAGACTAGCGGGGGGTTCCTACAATGAGCAGTTCTTC.

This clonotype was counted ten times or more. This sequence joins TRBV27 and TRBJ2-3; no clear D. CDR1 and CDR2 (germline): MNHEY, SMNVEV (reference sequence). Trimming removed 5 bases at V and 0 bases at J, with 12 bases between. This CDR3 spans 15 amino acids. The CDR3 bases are TGTGCCAGCAGTCTCGGGCACCCTAGCACAGATACGCAGTATTTT. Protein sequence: CASSLGHPSTDTQYF.

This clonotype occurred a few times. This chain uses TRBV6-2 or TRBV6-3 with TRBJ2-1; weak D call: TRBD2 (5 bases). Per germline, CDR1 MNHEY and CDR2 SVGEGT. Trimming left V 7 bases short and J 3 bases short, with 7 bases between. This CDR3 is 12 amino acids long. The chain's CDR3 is CASTRGYNEQFF. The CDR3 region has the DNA TGTGCCAGCACCCGGGGCTACAATGAGCAGTTCTTC.

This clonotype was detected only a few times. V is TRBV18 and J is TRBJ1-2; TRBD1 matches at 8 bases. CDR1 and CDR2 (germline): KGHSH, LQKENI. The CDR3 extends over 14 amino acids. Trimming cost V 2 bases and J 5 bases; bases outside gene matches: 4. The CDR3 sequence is CASSPGTGDYGYTF. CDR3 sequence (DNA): TGTGCCAGCTCACCAGGGACAGGTGATTATGGCTACACCTTC.

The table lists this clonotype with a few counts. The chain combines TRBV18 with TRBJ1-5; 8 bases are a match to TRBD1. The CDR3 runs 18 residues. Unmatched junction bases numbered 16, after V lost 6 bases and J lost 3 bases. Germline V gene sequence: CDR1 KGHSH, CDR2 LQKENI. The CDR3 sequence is CASSGLIRTGTYNQPQHF. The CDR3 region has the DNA TGTGCCAGCTCCGGTCTGATTAGGACAGGGACGTACAATCAGCCCCAGCATTTT.

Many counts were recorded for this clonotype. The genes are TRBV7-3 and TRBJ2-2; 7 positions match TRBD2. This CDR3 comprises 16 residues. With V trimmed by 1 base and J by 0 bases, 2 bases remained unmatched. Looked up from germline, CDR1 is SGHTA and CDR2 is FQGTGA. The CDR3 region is CASSLMGTTNTGELFF. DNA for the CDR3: TGTGCCAGCAGCTTAATGGGGACTACGAACACCGGGGAGCTGTTTTTT.

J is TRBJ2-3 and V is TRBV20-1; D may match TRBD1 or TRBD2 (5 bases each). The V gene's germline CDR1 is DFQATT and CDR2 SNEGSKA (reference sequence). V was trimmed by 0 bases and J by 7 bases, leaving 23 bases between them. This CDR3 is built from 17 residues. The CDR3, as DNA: TGCAGTGCTAGAGATTTTCGTATAGCCGGTGAGGGGTATACGCAGTATTTT. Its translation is CSARDFRIAGEGYTQYF.

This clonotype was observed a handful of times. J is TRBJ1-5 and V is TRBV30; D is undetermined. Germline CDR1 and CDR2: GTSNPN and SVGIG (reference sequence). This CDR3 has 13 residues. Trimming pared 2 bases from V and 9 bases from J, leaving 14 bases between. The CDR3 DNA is TGTGCCTGGAGTTCTTCCAGCCCCACGCCCCAGCATTTT. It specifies CAWSSSSPTPQHF.